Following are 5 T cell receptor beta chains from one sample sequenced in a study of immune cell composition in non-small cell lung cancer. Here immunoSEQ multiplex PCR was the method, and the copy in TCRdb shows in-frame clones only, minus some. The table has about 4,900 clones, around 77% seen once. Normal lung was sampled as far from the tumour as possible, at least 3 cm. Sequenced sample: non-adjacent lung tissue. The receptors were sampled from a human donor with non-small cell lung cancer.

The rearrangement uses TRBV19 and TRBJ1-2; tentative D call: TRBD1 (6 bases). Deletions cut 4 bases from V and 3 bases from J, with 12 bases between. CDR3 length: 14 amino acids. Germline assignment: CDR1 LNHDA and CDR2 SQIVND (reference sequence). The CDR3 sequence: CASSTGQPDYGYTF. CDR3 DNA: TGTGCCAGTAGTACAGGACAGCCAGACTATGGCTACACCTTC.

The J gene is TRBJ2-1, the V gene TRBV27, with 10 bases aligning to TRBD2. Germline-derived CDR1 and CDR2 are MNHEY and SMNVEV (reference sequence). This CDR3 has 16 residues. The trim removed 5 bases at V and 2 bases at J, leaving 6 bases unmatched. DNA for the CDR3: TGTGCCAGCAGTGGTATAGCGGGGGGACCCTACAATGAGCAGTTCTTC. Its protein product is CASSGIAGGPYNEQFF.

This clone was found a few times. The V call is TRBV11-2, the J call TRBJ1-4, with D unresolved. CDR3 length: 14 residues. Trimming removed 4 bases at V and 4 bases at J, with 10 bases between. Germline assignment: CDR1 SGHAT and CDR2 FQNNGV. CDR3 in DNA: TGTGCCAGCAGCTCGGGATGGAGTAATGAAAAACTGTTTTTT. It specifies CASSSGWSNEKLFF.

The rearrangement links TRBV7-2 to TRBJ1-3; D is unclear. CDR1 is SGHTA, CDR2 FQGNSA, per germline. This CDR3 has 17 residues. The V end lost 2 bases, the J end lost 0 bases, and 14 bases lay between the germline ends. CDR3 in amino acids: CASSLWTGGSSGNTIYF. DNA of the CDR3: TGTGCCAGCAGCTTATGGACGGGAGGAAGCTCTGGAAACACCATATATTTT.

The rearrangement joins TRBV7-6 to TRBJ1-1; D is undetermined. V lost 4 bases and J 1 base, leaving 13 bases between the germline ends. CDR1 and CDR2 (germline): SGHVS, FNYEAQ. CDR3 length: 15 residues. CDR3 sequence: CASSSIQIQNTEAFF. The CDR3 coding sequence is TGTGCCAGCAGCTCGATACAAATACAGAACACTGAAGCTTTCTTT.